This record covers a single T cell receptor (beta chain). As yet, its antigen is unknown. The data derive from a study of cytomegalovirus exposure and HLA in healthy donors. Study context: A subsequent analysis reported that the roughly 120 validation repertoires were produced on the same platform that had also been used for the 666 first-cohort repertoires. Study-wide results and limits: In vitro, a few CMV-associated chains proved specific for CMV antigens.

Profiling relied on immunoSEQ multiplex PCR, and the TCRdb table lists in-frame clones only, not all of them. The sample carries tens of thousands of clones, 96% recorded once. The length of the CDR3 is 16 residues. Germline CDR1 SGHTA, CDR2 FQGNSA. V was cut by 4 bases and J by 0 bases, with 15 bases left in between. The source material was PBMCs. The chain is built from TRBV7-2 and TRBJ1-2; tentatively, D is TRBD1 (5 bases). The receptor was isolated from a man between 18 and 29 years old in good health and CMV-seronegative. The CDR3 DNA follows: TGTGCCAGCAGCTCGAGCCGACAGCGAACTAACTATGGCTACACCTTC. Its protein product is CASSSSRQRTNYGYTF.